One sample yielded the 17 T cell receptor beta chains listed below, sequenced in a study of CXCR3-negative and CXCR3-positive naive CD8 T cells. With UMI labels, 5' RACE was used to prepare the TRB cDNA libraries. TCRdb processed the 5' RACE reads again and assigns one entry to each CDR3 protein, with no DNA. The sample table sets out approximately 56,000 distinct CDR3 sequences. The sample consisted of memory CD8+ T cells from blood. Receptors were obtained from a human donor in good health. Some clones in this sample may be carry-over from other donors' samples.

CDR3 residues: CATSGPGTSGRGDSVEQYF. J is TRBJ2-7 and V is TRBV15; absent DNA, TCRdb's TRBD2 call cannot be checked. CDR3 length equals 19 residues. Germline V gene data show CDR1 as LNHNV and CDR2 as YYDKDF (reference sequence).

The V and J genes are TRBV28 and TRBJ1-5. The CDR3 sequence is 14 residues long. From germline, CDR1 is MDHEN and CDR2 SYDVKM. CDR3 in amino acids: CASKEGPWDQPQHF. The full variable domain, with the rest looked up from reference TRBV28 and TRBJ1-5, is DVKVTQSSRYLVKRTGEKVFLECVQDMDHENMFWYRQDPGLGLRLIYFSYDVKMKEKGDIPEGYSVSREKKERFSLILESASTNQTSMYLCASKEGPWDQPQHFGDGTRLSIL.

This chain uses TRBV7-2 with TRBJ1-1; TCRdb proposes TRBD1, but this gene call is untestable without DNA. The CDR3 contains 12 residues. Germline loops: CDR1 SGHTA, CDR2 FQGNSA. The CDR3 sequence is CASSPGEGAFFF.

V usage is TRBV6-6 and J usage is TRBJ1-1; checking the TCRdb D call of TRBD1 is not possible without DNA. In germline, CDR1 is MNHNY, CDR2 SVGAGI (reference sequence). The CDR3 totals 15 residues. The CDR3 reads CASSWDRDGGTEAFF.

Measured by frequency, this clonotype is medium-sized. The V gene is TRBV20-1, the J gene TRBJ2-1; as DNA is missing, the TRBD1 call by TCRdb cannot be tested. CDR1 DFQATT and CDR2 SNEGSKA come from the germline V gene (reference sequence). The CDR3 length is 15 residues. CDR3 in amino acids: CSAPGQGLDNNEQFF.

The chain employs TRBV28 and TRBJ2-7; as DNA is missing, the TRBD1 call by TCRdb cannot be tested. CDR3 length: 14 amino acids. The germline V gene has CDR1 MDHEN and CDR2 SYDVKM. CDR3 amino acids: CASSNQGQEYEQYF.

The chain couples TRBV11-3 to TRBJ2-1; TCRdb's D call of TRBD1 is untestable without DNA. The CDR3 is made up of 14 amino acids. CDR1 SGHNT and CDR2 YENEEA come from the germline V gene. This chain's CDR3 is CASSSLWGYNEQFF.

The V and J genes are TRBV7-2 and TRBJ2-2. CDR3 length: 14 residues. Per germline, CDR1 SGHTA and CDR2 FQGNSA. CDR3 amino acids: CASSQNAESGELFF.

The chain uses TRBV9 and TRBJ2-1; TCRdb's D call, TRBD2, is unchecked because there is no DNA. The CDR3 length is 19 residues. CDR1 is SGDLS, CDR2 YYNGEE, per germline. This CDR3 is CASSETSGDFPSSYNEQFF. The complete variable domain, with remaining parts taken from reference TRBV9 and TRBJ2-1, reads DSGVTQTPKHLITATGQRVTLRCSPRSGDLSVYWYQQSLDQGLQFLIQYYNGEERAKGNILERFSAQQFPDLHSELNLSSLELGDSALYFCASSETSGDFPSSYNEQFFGPGTRLTVL.

This CDR3 reads CASSQSGTSPYEQYF. This chain links TRBV3-1 with TRBJ2-7; TCRdb's assignment of TRBD2 cannot be checked, as there is no DNA. CDR1 and CDR2 from the germline V gene are LGHDT and YNNKEL (reference sequence). The CDR3 has 15 residues.

This chain links TRBV14 with TRBJ2-4; as DNA is missing, the TRBD1 call by TCRdb cannot be tested. The V gene's germline CDR1 is SGHDN and CDR2 FVKESK. The CDR3 consists of 21 residues. CDR3 loop: CASSQEAPWVAGGHGENIQYF.

The chain links TRBV29-1 to TRBJ1-1; TCRdb designates TRBD1, a call that cannot be tested without DNA. Germline V gene lookup returns CDR1 SQVTM and CDR2 ANQGSEA. CDR3 length equals 13 residues. The CDR3 loop is CSVVGGTNTEAFF.

The genes are TRBV9 and TRBJ2-3. CDR3 length: 16 residues. Germline CDR1 reads SGDLS; CDR2 reads YYNGEE. The CDR3 here is CASSVGQDPTSDTQYF.

V gene TRBV27 combines with J gene TRBJ2-1; as DNA is missing, the TRBD1 call by TCRdb cannot be tested. This CDR3 is built from 14 residues. Per germline, CDR1 MNHEY and CDR2 SMNVEV (reference sequence). The CDR3: CASSLRTGNNEQFF.

This chain joins TRBV4-3 and TRBJ2-5; the D call from TCRdb, TRBD2, cannot be confirmed without DNA. Germline CDR1 reads LGHNA; CDR2 reads YSLEER. CDR3 length equals 13 residues. This chain's CDR3 is CASSQGLVETQYF.

The chain links TRBV6-5 to TRBJ1-1; the D call of TRBD1 rests on TCRdb alone, since no DNA is present to check it. This CDR3 has 16 amino acids. CDR1 and CDR2 (germline): MNHEY, SVGAGI. The CDR3 is CASSRDRVGENTEAFF.

This chain links TRBV12-3 or TRBV12-4 with TRBJ2-3; TCRdb's D call of TRBD1 is untestable without DNA. The CDR3 totals 14 residues. The CDR3 loop is CASSQQGHTDTQYF.